This T cell receptor (beta chain) was obtained from a study of blood T cells in healthy people across ages. General observations from the study: Since the PBMCs were unsorted, naive and antigen-experienced cells could not be conclusively compared.

With a J-beta primer mix and a sample-barcoded 5' primer, a second PCR ran roughly 6 to 11 cycles. One entry per CDR3 protein, called by TCRdb with MiXCR from the 5' RACE reads. The data show hundreds of thousands of distinct CDR3 sequences, with under 25% seen just once and roughly 3.4% held by the top ten. Comments on this clonotype: Its antigen is as yet unknown.

CDR3 size: 13 residues. Trimming shortened V by 2 bases and J by 1 base, and 8 bases separated the two germline ends. Germline V gives CDR1 DFQATT, CDR2 SNEGSKA (reference sequence). Material for sequencing was blood. The chain couples TRBV20-1 to TRBJ2-5; perhaps TRBD2 as D (5 bases). This clonotype originated in a man between 65 and 80 years old in good health. The CDR3 bases are TGCAGTGCTAGATCGGAGGTCCAAGAGACCCAGTACTTC. Encoded protein: CSARSEVQETQYF.